This T cell receptor (beta chain) was identified in a study of PD-L1 blockade in urothelial cancer. Study summary: Atezolizumab at 1,200 mg intravenously every 3 weeks was started by patients at some point between 2014 and 2015.

The table came from immunoSEQ multiplex PCR; TCRdb's copy has only in-frame clones and leaves some out. This table has some 120,000 clones, 70% to 85% appearing once. CDR1 is SGHDN and CDR2 is FVKESK in the germline V gene. V gave up 1 base and J gave up 5 bases, with 20 bases separating them. The CDR3 is 17 residues long. The time point here: pretreatment peripheral blood. J is TRBJ2-5 and V is TRBV14, with a weak D call TRBD2 (5 bases). This TCR was recovered from a man aged 45-60 years with urothelial cancer. This specimen was PBMCs, taken around atezolizumab (anti-PD-L1) treatment. In DNA, the CDR3 is TGTGCCAGCAGCCAAGGTTTTCAGCGGTCCCTGAGGGAGACCCAGTACTTC. Encoded protein: CASSQGFQRSLRETQYF.